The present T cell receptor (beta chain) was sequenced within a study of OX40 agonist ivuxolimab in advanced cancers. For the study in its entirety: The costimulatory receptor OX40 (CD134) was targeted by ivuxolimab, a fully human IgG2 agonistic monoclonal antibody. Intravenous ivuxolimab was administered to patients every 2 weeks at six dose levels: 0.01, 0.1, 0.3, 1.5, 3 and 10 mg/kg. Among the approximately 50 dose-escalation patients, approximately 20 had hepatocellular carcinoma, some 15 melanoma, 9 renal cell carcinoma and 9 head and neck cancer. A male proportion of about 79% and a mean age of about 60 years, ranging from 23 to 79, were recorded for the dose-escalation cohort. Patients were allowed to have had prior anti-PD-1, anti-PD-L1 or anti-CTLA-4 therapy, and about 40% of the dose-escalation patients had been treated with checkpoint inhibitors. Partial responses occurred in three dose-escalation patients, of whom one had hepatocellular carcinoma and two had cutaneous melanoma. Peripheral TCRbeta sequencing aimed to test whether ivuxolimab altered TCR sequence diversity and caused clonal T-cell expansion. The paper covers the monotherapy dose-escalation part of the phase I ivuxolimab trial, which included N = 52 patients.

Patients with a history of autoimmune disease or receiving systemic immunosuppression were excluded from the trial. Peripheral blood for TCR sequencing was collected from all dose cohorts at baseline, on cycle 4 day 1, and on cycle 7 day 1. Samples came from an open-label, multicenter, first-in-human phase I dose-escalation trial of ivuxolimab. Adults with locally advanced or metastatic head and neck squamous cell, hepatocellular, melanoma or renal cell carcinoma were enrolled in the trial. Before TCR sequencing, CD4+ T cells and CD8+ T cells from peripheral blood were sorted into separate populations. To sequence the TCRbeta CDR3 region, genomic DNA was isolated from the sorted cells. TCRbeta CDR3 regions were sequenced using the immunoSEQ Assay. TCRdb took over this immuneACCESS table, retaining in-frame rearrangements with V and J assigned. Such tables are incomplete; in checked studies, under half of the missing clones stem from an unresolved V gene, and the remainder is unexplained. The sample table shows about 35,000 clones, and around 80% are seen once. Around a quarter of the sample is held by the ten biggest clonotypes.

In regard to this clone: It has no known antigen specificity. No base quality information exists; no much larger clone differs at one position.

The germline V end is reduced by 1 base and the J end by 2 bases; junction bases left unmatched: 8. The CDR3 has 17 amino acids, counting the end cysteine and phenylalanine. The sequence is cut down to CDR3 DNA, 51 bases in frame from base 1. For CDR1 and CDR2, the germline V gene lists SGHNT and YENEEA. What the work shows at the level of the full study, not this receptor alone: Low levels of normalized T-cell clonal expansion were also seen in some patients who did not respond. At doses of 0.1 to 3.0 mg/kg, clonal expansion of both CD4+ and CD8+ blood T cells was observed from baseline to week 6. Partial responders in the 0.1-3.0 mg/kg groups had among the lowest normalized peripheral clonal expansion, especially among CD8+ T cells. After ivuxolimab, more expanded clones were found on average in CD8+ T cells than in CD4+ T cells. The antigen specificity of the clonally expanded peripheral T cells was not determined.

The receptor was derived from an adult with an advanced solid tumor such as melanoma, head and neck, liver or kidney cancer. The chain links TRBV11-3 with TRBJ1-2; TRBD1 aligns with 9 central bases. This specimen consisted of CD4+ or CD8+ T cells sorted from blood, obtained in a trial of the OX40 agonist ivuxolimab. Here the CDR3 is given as CASSLAGQGHGNYGYTF. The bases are TGTGCCAGCAGCTTAGCGGGACAGGGTCACGGGAACTATGGCTACACCTTC.